The entry that follows covers one T cell receptor beta chain sequence. Antigen specificity is unknown. These data belong to a study of T cell repertoires in cytomegalovirus infection. Across the study: CMV infection together with matching HLA type was indicated by public TCR beta signatures.

This CDR3 spans 17 amino acids. V shed 2 bases, J shed 0 bases, and the junction held 6 bases outside the gene matches. A single record per CDR3 protein comes from TCRdb applying MiXCR to the reads. The sample has approximately 750,000 distinct CDR3 sequences, 35% seen once. Study outcomes and limitations: Ex vivo responses were dominated by HLA-C-restricted CMV-specific TCR beta clonotypes. Cumulative frequency of public TCR beta families picked out carriers of CMV plus the relevant HLA.

The sequenced material came from PBMCs. The receptor was isolated from a human donor in good health (CMV status not recorded). Some clones in this sample may be carry-over from other donors' samples. The gene calls are TRBV12-3 or TRBV12-4 and TRBJ1-1; 10 nucleotides match TRBD1. This CDR3 reads CASSLPRQGAMNTEAFF. The CDR3 region has the DNA TGTGCCAGCAGTTTACCCCGACAGGGGGCTATGAACACTGAAGCTTTCTTT.